This note documents a single T cell receptor (beta chain) sequence. There is no known antigen for this receptor. Per-nucleotide qualities are absent, and no much larger clonotype sits a single base away. The cysteine opens and the phenylalanine closes a CDR3 of 14 amino acids. CDR3 DNA only is kept here, 42 bases in frame from base 1. Looking up the germline V gene yields CDR1 MDHEN and CDR2 SYDVKM. A single peripheral blood draw of about 116 mL on average was collected from each donor into heparinised tubes. A BD FACSAria II was used to sort naive, central memory, regulatory and stem cell-like memory CD4+ T cells with a panel that included CD45RO, CCR7, CD25, CD127, CD95 and CD27. All sorted populations exceeded 95% purity. PBMCs were isolated immediately by Lymphoprep density gradient centrifugation and stained directly without culture. So that batch effects would be minimized, each experiment stained and sorted samples in pairs, pairing one healthy donor with one patient.

The entry originates in a study of beta chain features in type 1 diabetes (dated by TCRdb to 2016 to 2018). Looking at the study overall: Mean age, gender distribution, total cell number and subset yield were not different between patients and healthy donors. A total of roughly 100 million sorted cells were examined across all samples, and RNA yield correlated strongly with the number of cells per subset. In the study, TCRB repertoires of sorted circulating CD4+ T cell subsets from recently diagnosed type 1 diabetes patients were compared with those of matched healthy donors. Whereas all 28 donors provided naive and central memory subsets, regulatory and stem cell-like memory subsets were isolated from just 8 patients and roughly 8 healthy donors.

The study at large found these results: Type 1 diabetes patients showed a moderate but significant shortening of TCRB CDR3 length in all four CD4+ subsets. PCR may preferentially amplify shorter templates, but because patient and control samples were amplified and corrected together, any resulting skew would affect both groups equally. Naive, central memory and regulatory TCRB repertoires appeared to be more alike among patients than among healthy donors. Patients with type 1 diabetes made fewer insertions and deleted more nucleotides at VDJ recombination sites, implying thymic rearrangement abnormalities. Because cDNA was sequenced instead of genomic DNA, highly expressing activated cells could be over-represented, though the groups showed no difference in activation or CD3 levels. Because small numbers of individuals were included in the HLA sub-analyses, any influence of HLA type on TCRB rearrangement was left unresolved.

All of the isolated RNA was reverse transcribed with the High Capacity cDNA Reverse Transcription Kit, so expressed TCRB transcripts were sequenced. Deep immunoSEQ sequencing was performed on naive, central memory and regulatory T cell samples, with an average of roughly 3.3 million total reads per sample. After sorted cells were lysed in RLT buffer, RNA was extracted with DNase-treated RNeasy Micro or Mini kits, with the choice depending on cell number. Each cell subset was processed on its own to prevent cross-contamination, while patient and healthy donor samples were processed together. TCRB sequences were amplified from cDNA with the immunoSEQ multiplex PCR, producing 87-bp fragments spanning the CDR3 region. Sequencing of the amplicons was done on the Illumina HiSeq platform. The paper's processing steps were these. PCR bias was computationally corrected using synthetic template baselines, reads within Hamming distance 2 were collapsed, and singletons that could not be merged were discarded. By aligning reads against IMGT, V, D and J genes, CDR3 length, and insertions or deletions at six rearrangement sites were assigned. Within each subset, clonotype counts were normalized to sorted cell number, and only after that were true diversity and Gini coefficients computed with the tcR R package. The overlap coefficient, calculated on TCRB nucleotide sequences, was used to quantify repertoire sharing. TCRdb mirrors the immuneACCESS table, restricted to in-frame sequences. Some clones are absent from its copies; in checked studies, under half trace to an unresolved V gene, and the reason for the others is unknown. V and J calls plus clone size are reproduced from that table; the DNA served to infer D and trimming. In all, the sample holds roughly 41,000 clones, and about half of those were seen once. In total, the top ten clones hold more than 0.6% of the sample.

The chain links TRBV28 with TRBJ2-5; 8 middle bases align to TRBD1. The DNA end is more similar to TRBJ2-7, so the J call may be wrong. This sequence was found in a woman under 30 in good health. The specimen sequenced was central memory CD4+ T cells from blood. The CDR3 loop reads CASRPGQGINEQYF. The sequenced DNA: TGTGCCAGCAGACCCGGACAGGGAATTAACGAGCAGTACTTC.